These 23 T cell receptor beta chains originate from one sample sequenced in a study of blood T cell repertoires in COVID-19. Sequencing used immunoSEQ multiplex PCR; TCRdb keeps in-frame clones, though not all of them. The sample yields about 140,000 clones, about 80% seen once. Sequenced material: peripheral blood. Receptor source: a man between 45 and 60 years old with acute or convalescent COVID-19.

The chain combines TRBV2 with TRBJ2-3; 10 nucleotides match TRBD2. The J segment lost 0 bases and the V segment lost 9 bases, leaving 15 bases of the junction unmatched. This CDR3 is 18 amino acids long. Germline loops: CDR1 SNHLY, CDR2 FYNNEI. The CDR3 protein is CARLPGGSGGPSTDTQYF. In nucleotides, the CDR3 is TGTGCCAGGCTCCCAGGGGGTAGCGGGGGGCCGAGCACAGATACGCAGTATTTT.

V and J are TRBV7-8 and TRBJ1-6, with D maybe TRBD1 (5 bases). The V and J ends lost 6 bases and 6 bases respectively, with 18 bases between them. This CDR3 is built from 16 residues. CDR1 is SGHVS, CDR2 FQNEAQ, per germline. The CDR3 nucleotides are TGTGCCAGCAGTCCAACGACAGATACCTCTAATTCACCCCTCCACTTT. The encoded protein is CASSPTTDTSNSPLHF.

The gene calls are TRBV18 and TRBJ2-3; 7 nucleotides line up with TRBD2. This CDR3 has 16 amino acids. V lost 0 bases, J lost 2 bases, and 5 bases stayed unmatched. Germline CDR1 is KGHSH and CDR2 is LQKENI. CDR3 nucleotides: TGTGCCAGCTCACCACCCGGACTAGTTTCCACAGATACGCAGTATTTT. Its protein is CASSPPGLVSTDTQYF.

In the case of this clone: Other nucleotide sequences from this sample produce the same CDR3. This chain joins TRBV7-3 and TRBJ2-1; D is unresolved. The CDR3 loop spans 16 amino acids. Germline CDR1 is SGHTA and CDR2 is FQGTGA. The V end was cut by 0 bases, the J end by 0 bases, with 9 bases between. The CDR3 nucleotides are TGTGCCAGCAGCTTAACGGGCGCAAGCTCCTACAATGAGCAGTTCTTC. It codes for CASSLTGASSYNEQFF.

The rearrangement uses TRBV7-8 and TRBJ2-7, with D unclear. V gave up 1 base and J gave up 0 bases, with 10 bases separating them. Germline V gene lookup returns CDR1 SGHVS and CDR2 FQNEAQ. The length of the CDR3 is 15 residues. The CDR3 loop reads CASSLVGGGSYEQYV. The CDR3 region has the DNA TGTGCCAGCAGCTTAGTAGGCGGCGGCTCCTACGAGCAGTACGTC.

The rearrangement joins TRBV19 to TRBJ1-1, with 7 bases aligning to TRBD1. Looked up from germline, CDR1 is LNHDA and CDR2 is SQIVND (reference sequence). Trimming at V came to 3 bases and at J to 1 base, leaving 5 bases not matched to a gene. The CDR3 length is 15 residues. In DNA form, the CDR3 reads TGTGCCAGTAGTATTACAGGGGTTTGGAACACTGAAGCTTTCTTT. Its translation: CASSITGVWNTEAFF.

The chain has TRBV12-3 or TRBV12-4 and TRBJ1-1; the D is unclear. This CDR3 spans 13 amino acids. V lost 0 bases and J 4 bases, leaving 6 bases between the germline ends. CDR3 region: CASSLAESTEAFF. The CDR3 nucleotides read TGTGCCAGCAGTTTAGCGGAGAGCACTGAAGCTTTCTTT.

The chain links TRBV5-5 to TRBJ2-5; 9 positions match TRBD2. V lost 1 base and J lost 5; bases outside the gene matches: 9. Germline values: CDR1 SGHKS, CDR2 YYEKEE (reference sequence). The CDR3 has 16 amino acids. In DNA, the CDR3 is TGTGCCAGCAGCTTGATGGGAGGCGCGGGGGGGGAGACCCAGTACTTC. Amino acid sequence: CASSLMGGAGGETQYF.

The rearrangement links TRBV19 to TRBJ1-4; 10 nucleotides align to TRBD1. Looked up from germline, CDR1 is LNHDA and CDR2 is SQIVND (reference sequence). The CDR3 loop spans 14 amino acids. V lost 3 bases and J lost 10; bases outside the gene matches: 5. DNA of the CDR3: TGTGCCAGTAGTATGACGGGACAGGGGCGAAAACTGTTTTTT. Its protein is CASSMTGQGRKLFF.

V is TRBV3-1 (or the pseudogene TRBV3-2) and J is TRBJ2-7; 12 nucleotides line up with TRBD2. The CDR3 is 14 amino acids. Germline lookup yields CDR1 LGHDT and CDR2 YNNKEL (reference sequence). V lost 1 base and J lost 5; bases outside the gene matches: 0. This CDR3 is CASSQGLAGDEQYV. The CDR3 DNA sequence: TGTGCCAGCAGCCAAGGACTAGCGGGGGACGAGCAGTACGTC.

This clone has ten or more counts. CDR3 in DNA: TGTGCCAGCAACCCCACTAGCGCAGATACGCAGTATTTT. It codes for CASNPTSADTQYF. This chain links TRBV25-1 with TRBJ2-3; 7 positions match TRBD2. CDR3 size: 13 residues. V dropped 7 bases and J dropped 4; count of bases not matched to a gene: 5. Germline values: CDR1 MGHDK, CDR2 SYGVNS.

The chain has TRBV5-1 and TRBJ2-1; perhaps TRBD1 as D (6 bases). This CDR3 region has 14 residues. Germline CDR1 is SGHRS and CDR2 is YFSETQ. The V end was cut by 2 bases, the J end by 1 base, with 7 bases between. This chain's CDR3 is CASSLGQSYNEQFF. The CDR3 nucleotides are TGCGCCAGCAGCTTAGGACAGTCCTACAATGAGCAGTTCTTC.

V is TRBV4-1 and J is TRBJ1-1; possible D gene TRBD1, 5 bases. Trimming removed 4 bases at V and 5 bases at J, with 14 bases between. The germline V gene encodes CDR1 MGHRA and CDR2 YSYEKL. The CDR3 covers 14 residues. Written as DNA, the CDR3 is TGCGCCAGCAGCCTTGGTAGGGGCCCGACTGAAGCTTTCTTT. It encodes CASSLGRGPTEAFF.

In this sample, this clone turned up once. The genes are TRBV15 and TRBJ1-5; D is unresolved. Trimming left V 3 bases short and J 7 bases short, with 19 bases between. This CDR3 region has 16 residues. Germline V gene sequence: CDR1 LNHNV, CDR2 YYDKDF (reference sequence). CDR3 nucleotide sequence: TGTGCCACCAGCAGCCTCGGGGTCCCCTTGGAGCAGCCCCAGCATTTT. It yields the protein CATSSLGVPLEQPQHF.

In DNA, the CDR3 is TGTGCCAGCTCGGGGGGGCGATCCTACGAGCAGTACGTC. Protein: CASSGGRSYEQYV. The V gene is TRBV18, the J gene TRBJ2-7; a possible D gene is TRBD2 (7 bases). The CDR3 totals 13 residues. V lost 6 bases and J lost 1, with 10 bases in between. Germline V lookup: CDR1 KGHSH, CDR2 LQKENI.

The chain carries TRBV5-1 and TRBJ2-5, with D perhaps matching TRBD2 (6 bases). This CDR3 contains 16 residues. Germline CDR1 reads SGHRS; CDR2 reads YFSETQ. V lost 1 base, J lost 5 bases, and 18 bases lay in between. The CDR3, as DNA: TGCGCCAGCAGCTTGAACCCCATAGGGGCGGGGGAGACCCAGTACTTC. It specifies CASSLNPIGAGETQYF.

The chain joins TRBV27 to TRBJ1-2, with a weak D call TRBD1 (6 bases). Trimming left V 3 bases short and J 6 bases short, with 11 bases between. The CDR3 is made up of 13 amino acids. Germline values: CDR1 MNHEY, CDR2 SMNVEV (reference sequence). For the CDR3, the DNA is TGTGCCAGCAGTTTTGGGACACATGATGGCTACACCTTC. Translating it yields CASSFGTHDGYTF.

V and J are TRBV19 and TRBJ1-5; the D gene is possibly TRBD1 (6 bases). V lost 4 bases and J lost 3, with 16 bases in between. The CDR3 runs 16 residues. CDR1 is LNHDA and CDR2 is SQIVND in the germline V gene (reference sequence). Here the CDR3 reads CASSSRGWTNNQPQHF. CDR3 bases: TGTGCCAGTAGTAGCAGGGGATGGACGAACAATCAGCCCCAGCATTTT.

J is TRBJ1-2 and V is TRBV7-8; D is unclear. The germline CDR1 and CDR2 sequences are SGHVS and FQNEAQ. The V and J ends lost 3 bases and 3 bases respectively, with 20 bases between them. This CDR3 has 17 residues. CDR3 sequence reads: CASSFWRIGFRDYGYTF. The CDR3 coding sequence is TGTGCCAGCAGCTTTTGGAGGATCGGGTTTCGAGACTATGGCTACACCTTC.

The CDR3 DNA reads TGTGCCAGCAGTGAATCAGGGGTTTTGAACACTGAAGCTTTCTTT. Encoded protein: CASSESGVLNTEAFF. V and J are TRBV2 and TRBJ1-1; D is possibly TRBD1 (6 bases). The CDR3 length is 15 residues. CDR1 is SNHLY and CDR2 is FYNNEI in the germline V gene. V dropped 2 bases and J dropped 0 bases, with 10 bases sitting between them.

This clone came up a few times. The chain couples TRBV6-5 to TRBJ2-7, with 7 nucleotides matching TRBD2. Germline loops: CDR1 MNHEY, CDR2 SVGAGI. The CDR3 covers 11 residues. J gave up 4 bases and V 11 bases, and 5 bases lay outside the gene matches. CDR3 nucleotides: TGTGCCTCGCAGGGAGGGTACGAGCAGTACGTC. This encodes CASQGGYEQYV.

This clone is a singleton in its sample. The genes are TRBV27 and TRBJ1-4; D may be TRBD1 (6 bases). The CDR3 totals 15 residues. Germline V CDR1 and CDR2: MNHEY, SMNVEV (reference sequence). Trimming removed 0 bases from V and 6 bases from J, with 11 bases in between. CDR3 bases: TGTGCCAGCAGTTTATCGTCAGGGGAGTATGAAAAACTGTTTTTT. As protein: CASSLSSGEYEKLFF.

A few counts support this clone. The chain links TRBV5-1 to TRBJ2-7; 13 nucleotides agree with TRBD2. Germline V gene data show CDR1 as SGHRS and CDR2 as YFSETQ. V lost 2 bases and J lost 7; bases outside the gene matches: 9. The CDR3 sequence is 16 residues long. The chain's CDR3 is CASSFTSGGALGEQYF. The CDR3 DNA sequence: TGCGCCAGCAGCTTCACTAGCGGGGGGGCGTTAGGGGAGCAGTACTTC. Drawing the rest from reference TRBV5-1 and TRBJ2-7, the complete variable domain is KAGVTQTPRYLIKTRGQQVTLSCSPISGHRSVSWYQQTPGQGLQFLFEYFSETQRNKGNFPGRFSGRQFSNSRSEMNVSTLELGDSALYLCASSFTSGGALGEQYFGPGTRLTVT.